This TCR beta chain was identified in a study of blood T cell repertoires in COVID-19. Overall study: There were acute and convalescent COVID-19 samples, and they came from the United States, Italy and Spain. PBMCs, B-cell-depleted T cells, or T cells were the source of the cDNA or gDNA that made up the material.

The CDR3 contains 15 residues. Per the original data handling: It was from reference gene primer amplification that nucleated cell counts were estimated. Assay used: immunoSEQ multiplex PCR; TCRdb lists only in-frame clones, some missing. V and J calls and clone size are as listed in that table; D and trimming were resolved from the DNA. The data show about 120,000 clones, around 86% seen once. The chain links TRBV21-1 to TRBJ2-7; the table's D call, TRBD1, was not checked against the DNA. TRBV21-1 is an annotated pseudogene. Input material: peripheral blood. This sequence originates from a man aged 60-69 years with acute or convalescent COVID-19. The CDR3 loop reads CASRRGPRRSYEQYF. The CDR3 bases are TGTGCCAGCAGGAGGGGGCCGCGTCGATCCTACGAGCAGTACTTC.